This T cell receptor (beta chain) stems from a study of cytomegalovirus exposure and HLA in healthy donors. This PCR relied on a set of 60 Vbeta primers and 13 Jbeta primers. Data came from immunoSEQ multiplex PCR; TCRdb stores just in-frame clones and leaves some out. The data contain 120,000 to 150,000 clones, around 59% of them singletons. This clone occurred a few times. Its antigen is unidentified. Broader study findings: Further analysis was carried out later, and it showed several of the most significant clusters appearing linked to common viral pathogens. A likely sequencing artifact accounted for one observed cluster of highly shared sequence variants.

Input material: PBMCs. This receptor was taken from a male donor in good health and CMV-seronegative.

As DNA, the CDR3 is TGTGCCAGCAGCTTAGTCTCAGCGGGGGGGCCTTGGAATGAGCAGTTCTTC. Translated: CASSLVSAGGPWNEQFF. V gene TRBV7-2 combines with J gene TRBJ2-1; TRBD2 agrees at 10 bases. CDR3 size: 17 residues. Trimming cost V 1 base and J 7 bases; bases outside gene matches: 10. CDR1 is SGHTA, CDR2 FQGNSA, per germline.